This is a list of T cell receptor beta chains from one sample in a study of cytomegalovirus exposure and HLA in healthy donors. Sequencing used immunoSEQ multiplex PCR; TCRdb keeps in-frame clones, though not all of them. The table lists about 160,000 clones, around four fifths of them singletons, with approximately 2% in the top ten. Sequenced sample: PBMCs. The receptor source for this set is a female donor in good health and CMV-seronegative. Each CDR3 is given with its conserved first and last residue. A D gene is named only where the DNA matches it firmly. Clone size is shown for a subset of rows, as once, few, many or a class of expanded clone.

abundance | d_gene | j_gene | v_gene | CDR3aa | CDR3nt
- | TRBD1 | TRBJ1-2 | TRBV9 | CASNQGQGETYGYTF | TGTGCCAGCAACCAGGGGCAGGGGGAGACCTATGGCTACACCTTC
- | TRBD1 | TRBJ1-1 | TRBV27 | CASSLLRDSAEAFF | TGTGCCAGCAGTTTACTCCGGGACAGCGCTGAAGCTTTCTTT
once | - | TRBJ1-3 | TRBV30 | CAWSVSGAGNTIYF | TGTGCCTGGAGTGTATCCGGAGCAGGAAACACCATATATTTT
- | TRBD2 | TRBJ2-2 | TRBV6-1 | CASSSSAGAPGELFF | TGTGCCAGCAGTAGTTCAGCGGGAGCCCCCGGGGAGCTGTTTTTT
- | - | TRBJ1-1 | TRBV14 | CASSQDWNTEAFF | TGTGCCAGCAGCCAGGACTGGAACACTGAAGCTTTCTTT
- | TRBD1 | TRBJ2-1 | TRBV7-2 | CASSLSMYGTARSNEQFF | TGTGCCAGCAGCTTATCGATGTACGGGACAGCTCGGAGCAATGAGCAGTTCTTC
- | TRBD1 | TRBJ1-2 | TRBV30 | CAWSVGTAVPLFGYTF | TGTGCCTGGAGTGTTGGGACAGCCGTCCCCCTTTTTGGCTACACCTTC
- | - | TRBJ1-6 | TRBV7-9 | CASSFPPDSATPLHF | TGTGCCAGCAGCTTCCCCCCGGACAGTGCTACACCCCTCCACTTT
- | - | TRBJ1-5 | TRBV28 | CASSLVGLIRQPQHF | TGTGCCAGCAGTTTAGTGGGGCTTATCAGACAGCCCCAGCATTTT
- | TRBD1 | TRBJ2-4 | TRBV4-2 | CASSERGPSGIQYF | TGTGCCAGCAGCGAAAGGGGGCCTTCAGGCATTCAGTACTTC
- | TRBD1 | TRBJ2-3 | TRBV7-3 | CASSRDRSPGADTQYF | TGTGCCAGCAGCCGGGACAGGTCGCCCGGCGCAGATACGCAGTATTTT
- | - | TRBJ2-3 | TRBV25-1 | CATRLATADTQYF | TGTGCCACCAGGTTAGCGACCGCAGATACGCAGTATTTT
- | - | TRBJ1-1 | TRBV7-2 | CASSLGLSGNTEAFF | TGTGCCAGCAGCTTAGGACTGTCGGGGAACACTGAAGCTTTCTTT
- | - | TRBJ1-1 | TRBV11-2 | CASSTGNTEAFF | TGTGCCAGCAGCACGGGGAACACTGAAGCTTTCTTT
- | TRBD1 | TRBJ1-4 | TRBV7-9 | CASSLGGQANEKLFF | TGTGCCAGCAGCTTGGGCGGACAGGCTAATGAAAAACTGTTTTTT
- | TRBD2 | TRBJ2-1 | TRBV5-4 | CASSLGTSVSYNEQFF | TGTGCCAGCAGCTTGGGGACTAGCGTGTCCTACAATGAGCAGTTCTTC
once | - | TRBJ2-1 | TRBV5-4 | CASSLAYRGSNEQFF | TGTGCCAGCAGCTTGGCCTATAGGGGGAGTAATGAGCAGTTCTTC
- | TRBD1 | TRBJ1-2 | TRBV15 | CAIQTGTGDGGYTF | TGTGCCATTCAGACCGGGACAGGGGACGGAGGCTACACCTTC
- | TRBD2 | TRBJ2-7 | TRBV6-5 | CASSVGLGEQYF | TGTGCCAGCAGTGTGGGACTAGGCGAGCAGTACTTC
- | TRBD1 | TRBJ2-7 | TRBV11-3 | CASRWTGRSYEQYF | TGTGCCAGCAGATGGACAGGGAGGTCCTACGAGCAGTACTTC
- | TRBD1 | TRBJ1-6 | TRBV19 | CASRTGGSPLHF | TGTGCCAGTAGGACAGGGGGATCACCCCTCCACTTT
- | - | TRBJ1-1 | TRBV30 | CAWSRGGGTEAFF | TGTGCCTGGAGTAGGGGGGGAGGGACTGAAGCTTTCTTT
- | - | TRBJ1-5 | TRBV13 | CASSLSQGFSNQPQHF | TGTGCCAGCAGCTTATCACAGGGCTTTAGCAATCAGCCCCAGCATTTT
once | TRBD2 | TRBJ2-1 | TRBV7-9 | CASSLTSGGDSEQFF | TGTGCCAGCAGCCTGACTAGCGGGGGGGATAGTGAGCAGTTCTTC
- | TRBD2 | TRBJ2-3 | TRBV5-4 | CASVASGSNWGRQYF | TGTGCCAGCGTTGCTAGCGGGAGTAATTGGGGGAGGCAGTATTTT
once | - | TRBJ1-1 | TRBV19 | CASSIPGVTEAFF | TGTGCCAGTAGTATCCCGGGGGTCACTGAAGCTTTCTTT
- | - | TRBJ1-3 | TRBV7-3 | CASSAPGGISGNTIYF | TGTGCCAGCAGCGCCCCGGGGGGAATCAGCGGAAACACCATATATTTT
few | TRBD1 | TRBJ1-1 | TRBV19 | CASSWTGGNTEAFF | TGTGCCAGTAGTTGGACAGGGGGAAACACTGAAGCTTTCTTT
- | - | TRBJ2-2 | TRBV11-3 | CASSLRGYAGELFF | TGTGCCAGCAGCTTACGAGGGTATGCCGGGGAGCTGTTTTTT
- | - | TRBJ2-7 | TRBV7-2 | CASSFWGDEQYF | TGTGCCAGCAGCTTTTGGGGGGACGAGCAGTACTTC
- | - | TRBJ1-2 | TRBV28 | CASSLSWVRGYTF | TGTGCCAGCAGCCTGAGTTGGGTGAGGGGCTACACCTTC
- | - | TRBJ2-2 | TRBV5-1 | CASSSERANTGELFF | TGCGCCAGCAGCTCTGAACGGGCGAACACCGGGGAGCTGTTTTTT
- | TRBD1 | TRBJ1-1 | TRBV5-1 | CASSLAAGGYTEAFF | TGCGCCAGCAGCTTGGCGGCAGGGGGCTACACTGAAGCTTTCTTT
- | - | TRBJ1-1 | TRBV30 | CAWSVPPGDEAFF | TGTGCCTGGAGTGTACCTCCGGGAGATGAAGCTTTCTTT
few | - | TRBJ1-1 | TRBV27 | CASSPDPGGATEAFF | TGTGCCAGCAGTCCGGACCCCGGAGGGGCCACTGAAGCTTTCTTT
few | - | TRBJ2-7 | TRBV9 | CASSVDPRPDREQYF | TGTGCCAGCAGCGTAGATCCGAGGCCCGACCGCGAGCAGTACTTC
once | - | TRBJ2-1 | TRBV21-1 | CASSKRTSEQFF | TGTGCCAGCAGCAAAAGAACCAGTGAGCAGTTCTTC
few | - | TRBJ2-7 | TRBV7-3 | CASSLTTKNYEQYF | TGTGCCAGCAGCTTAACCACAAAAAACTACGAGCAGTACTTC
- | - | TRBJ2-1 | TRBV11-2 | CASSSFLQEFF | TGTGCCAGCAGCTCCTTCCTACAGGAGTTCTTC
- | - | TRBJ1-4 | TRBV29-1 | CSIETGYNEKLFF | TGCAGCATCGAGACGGGTTATAATGAAAAACTGTTTTTT
- | - | TRBJ1-4 | TRBV25-1 | CASSPTGGRLGVKLFF | TGTGCCAGCAGTCCTACTGGGGGACGACTAGGGGTAAAACTGTTTTTT
- | TRBD2 | TRBJ2-2 | TRBV7-8 | CASSPGLAGGTGELFF | TGTGCCAGCAGCCCGGGACTAGCGGGCGGCACCGGGGAGCTGTTTTTT
- | TRBD1 | TRBJ2-7 | TRBV5-6 | CASSLYGTGYYEQYF | TGTGCCAGCAGCTTGTACGGGACAGGGTACTACGAGCAGTACTTC
- | - | TRBJ1-1 | TRBV5-4 | CASSAPGQGNTEAFF | TGTGCCAGCAGCGCCCCGGGACAAGGGAACACTGAAGCTTTCTTT
once | TRBD1 | TRBJ1-2 | TRBV19 | CASSGVQGEDGYTF | TGTGCCAGTAGTGGAGTACAGGGGGAGGATGGCTACACCTTC
- | - | TRBJ1-2 | TRBV5-1 | CASSLGTGYYGYTF | TGCGCCAGCAGCTTGGGTACGGGTTACTATGGCTACACCTTC
- | - | TRBJ2-7 | TRBV5-4 | CASSHQATYEQYF | TGTGCCAGCAGCCACCAGGCCACCTACGAGCAGTACTTC
- | TRBD1 | TRBJ1-2 | TRBV13 | CASSFLTGPNYGYTF | TGTGCCAGCAGCTTTTTGACAGGGCCGAACTATGGCTACACCTTC